This T cell receptor beta chain appears in the sequencing data of a study of blood T cell repertoires in COVID-19. Study background: T cells, B-cell-depleted T cells, or PBMCs supplied cDNA or gDNA.

Germline CDR1 SEHNR, CDR2 FQNEAQ (reference sequence). Trimming removed 2 bases from V and 4 bases from J, with 12 bases in between. This CDR3 is built from 14 residues. The age range of participants was 18 to 89 years, with residence in about 25 US areas. Participants were placed into cohorts based on the clinical history they reported. Two negative PCRs, clearance, or symptom resolution were required of recovered Cohort 3 donors. The table came from immunoSEQ multiplex PCR; TCRdb's copy has only in-frame clones and leaves some out. The sample lists 200,000 or so clones, 70% to 90% occurring once. The origin of this receptor is a man aged 30 to 39 who had recovered from COVID-19. Source material: PBMCs or T cells enriched from blood (not recorded which). The chain links TRBV7-9 to TRBJ2-7; D is undetermined. The CDR3 DNA is TGTGCCAGCAGCTTAAACAGCAGGCCGTACGAGCAGTACTTC. It translates to CASSLNSRPYEQYF.